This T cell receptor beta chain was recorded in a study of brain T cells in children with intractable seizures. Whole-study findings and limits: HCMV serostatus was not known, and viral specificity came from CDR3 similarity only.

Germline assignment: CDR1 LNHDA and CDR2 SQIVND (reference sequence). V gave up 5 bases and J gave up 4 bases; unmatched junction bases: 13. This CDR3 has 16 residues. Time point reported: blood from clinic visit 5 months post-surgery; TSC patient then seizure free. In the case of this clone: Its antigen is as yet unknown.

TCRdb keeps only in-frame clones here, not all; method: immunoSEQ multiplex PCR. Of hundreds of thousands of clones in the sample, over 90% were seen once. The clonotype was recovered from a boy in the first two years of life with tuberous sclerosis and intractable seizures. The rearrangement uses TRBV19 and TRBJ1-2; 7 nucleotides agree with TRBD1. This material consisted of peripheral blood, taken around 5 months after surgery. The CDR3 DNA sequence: TGTGCCAGTAGTCAAACAGGGGAGGGCCCCGGCTATGGCTACACCTTC. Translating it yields CASSQTGEGPGYGYTF.